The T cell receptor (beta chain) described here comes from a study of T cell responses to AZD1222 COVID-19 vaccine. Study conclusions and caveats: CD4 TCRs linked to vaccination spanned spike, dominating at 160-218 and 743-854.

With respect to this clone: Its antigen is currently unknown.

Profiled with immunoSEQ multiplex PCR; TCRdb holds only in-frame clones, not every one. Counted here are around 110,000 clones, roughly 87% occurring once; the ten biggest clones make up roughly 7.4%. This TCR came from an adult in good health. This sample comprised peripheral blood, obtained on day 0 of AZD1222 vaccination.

The CDR3 DNA reads TGTGCCAGCAGCCCCTCCTTGGGCCAGAGCTCCTACGAGCAGTACTTC. Translated: CASSPSLGQSSYEQYF. This sequence joins TRBV5-4 and TRBJ2-7; no clear D. Germline V gene data show CDR1 as SGHNT and CDR2 as YYREEE (reference sequence). The CDR3 runs to 16 residues. V was clipped by 4 bases and J by 0 bases, with 17 bases between them.